The next 21 T cell receptor beta chains were all read from a single sample in a study of T cells in Graves' hyperthyroidism and ophthalmopathy. The source material, RNA transcripts, was used to amplify TCR beta CDR3 regions. The TCR CDR3 was amplified in a first-round RT-PCR using the HTBI primer set. TCRdb reanalysed the multiplex PCR reads using MiXCR and keeps one entry per CDR3 protein. The table lists around 290,000 distinct CDR3 sequences, roughly an eighth of them singletons. Sequenced input: blood. These receptors were obtained from a woman aged 40 to 50 with Graves' hyperthyroidism.

This clonotype was recorded at least ten times. The rearrangement links TRBV20-1 to TRBJ1-1; weak D call: TRBD1 (5 bases). CDR1 is DFQATT and CDR2 is SNEGSKA in the germline V gene (reference sequence). CDR3 length equals 14 residues. Trimming pared 5 bases from V and 4 bases from J, leaving 17 bases between. CDR3 DNA: TGCAGTGCTCCAAAAGATGGGGGGTTCACTGAAGCTTTCTTT. It yields the protein CSAPKDGGFTEAFF.

This clonotype was detected ten times or more. The chain is built from TRBV12-3 or TRBV12-4 and TRBJ1-3; possible D gene TRBD1, 6 bases. There are 16 residues in the CDR3. V lost 5 bases, J lost 2 bases, and 16 bases lay in between. CDR3 nucleotides: TGTGCCAGCAGTGGAACAGGGACGGGTGCTGGAAACACCATATATTTT. It specifies CASSGTGTGAGNTIYF.

This clonotype has at least ten counts. V gene TRBV2 combines with J gene TRBJ1-1, with D possibly TRBD1 on 5 matching bases. Germline assignment: CDR1 SNHLY and CDR2 FYNNEI. V was trimmed by 6 bases and J by 5 bases, leaving 10 bases between them. The CDR3 consists of 12 residues. The CDR3 bases are TGTGCCAGCAGCGCAGGGTGGACTGAAGCTTTCTTT. Its translation is CASSAGWTEAFF.

The table lists this clonotype with a few counts. The chain couples TRBV6-1 to TRBJ2-7, with TRBD2 matching over 8 bases. The junction had 6 bases not matched to a gene; V was cut back by 5 bases and J by 3 bases. Germline-derived CDR1 and CDR2 are MNHNS and SASEGT. The CDR3 runs 14 residues. The CDR3 sequence is CASSYGSGNYEQYF. In nucleotides, the CDR3 is TGTGCCAGCAGTTATGGTAGCGGGAACTACGAGCAGTACTTC.

This clonotype was observed at least ten times. Sequence at one end of the junction differs from germline and may be a read error. The chain is built from TRBV12-3 or TRBV12-4 and TRBJ2-3, with 11 nucleotides matching TRBD2. The CDR3 spans 15 residues. CDR3 protein: CASTLAGGGTDTQYF. In nucleotides, the CDR3 is TGTGCCAGCACTTTAGCGGGAGGGGGCACAGATACGCAGTATTTT.

This clonotype showed up many times. The chain carries TRBV20-1 and TRBJ2-7, with D hard to call. There are 14 residues in the CDR3. The V end lost 0 bases, the J end lost 4 bases, and 13 bases lay between the germline ends. CDR1 and CDR2 from the germline V gene are DFQATT and SNEGSKA (reference sequence). CDR3 region: CSARDLEYGYEQYF. CDR3 coding DNA: TGCAGTGCTAGAGATCTTGAGTACGGTTACGAGCAGTACTTC.

On this clonotype: Possible read error: a much larger clone is one base away. This sequence joins TRBV6-2 or TRBV6-3 and TRBJ1-2; D is perhaps TRBD1 (5 bases). V lost 8 bases and J lost 2, with 9 bases in between. This CDR3 is built from 12 residues. Looked up from germline, CDR1 is MNHEY and CDR2 is SVGEGT. The CDR3 DNA sequence: TGTGCCAGCCGGACACACAACTATGGCTACACCTTC. Protein: CASRTHNYGYTF.

This clonotype was counted a few times. This chain connects TRBV6-1 to TRBJ2-3, with TRBD2 matching over 8 bases. Germline CDR1 and CDR2: MNHNS and SASEGT. The J segment lost 3 bases and the V segment lost 4 bases, leaving 6 bases of the junction unmatched. The CDR3 covers 15 residues. The CDR3 is CASSVTSVQTDTQYF. Here the CDR3 DNA reads TGTGCCAGCAGTGTGACTAGCGTTCAGACAGATACGCAGTATTTT.

This clonotype was counted many times. The rearrangement uses TRBV25-1 and TRBJ1-1, with D possibly TRBD1 on 5 matching bases. Trimming took 6 bases from V and 8 from J, leaving 16 bases between them. This CDR3 contains 13 residues. The germline gives CDR1 MGHDK, CDR2 SYGVNS. The CDR3 nucleotides read TGTGCCAGCAGCACCGCGCCCTCAGGGGAAGCTTTCTTT. Its protein is CASSTAPSGEAFF.

The chain is built from TRBV6-1 and TRBJ1-6, with D perhaps TRBD1 (6 bases). V gave up 0 bases and J gave up 11 bases, with 14 bases separating them. Germline assignment: CDR1 MNHNS and CDR2 SASEGT. The CDR3 covers 15 residues. CDR3 nucleotides: TGTGCCAGCAGTGAAGCACCAGGGGCGGTCCCACCCCTCCACTTT. Encoded protein: CASSEAPGAVPPLHF.

This chain joins TRBV28 and TRBJ2-7; 9 bases align to TRBD2. Germline CDR1 reads MDHEN; CDR2 reads SYDVKM. The length of the CDR3 is 18 residues. J was trimmed by 3 bases and V by 6 bases; bases with no gene match: 18. The CDR3 DNA reads as TGTGCCAGCAGCTTCCCAATCCTCTTAGCGGGAGTCCTCTACGAGCAGTACTTC. Amino acid sequence: CASSFPILLAGVLYEQYF.

This clonotype was counted at least ten times. This sequence joins TRBV12-3 or TRBV12-4 and TRBJ1-6; D is uncertain. The V end was cut by 8 bases, the J end by 6 bases, with 17 bases between. This CDR3 is built from 15 residues. The CDR3 region is CASSPSGTLNSPLHF. The CDR3 DNA is TGTGCCAGCTCTCCATCCGGCACACTTAATTCACCCCTCCACTTT.

This clonotype was counted many times. This chain joins TRBV13 and TRBJ1-1, with D hard to call. The germline V gene encodes CDR1 PRHDT and CDR2 FYEKMQ (reference sequence). Trimming took 1 base from V and 5 from J, leaving 11 bases between them. This CDR3 contains 14 residues. For the CDR3, the DNA is TGTGCCAGCAGCTTAGCTGCAGGATGGACTGAAGCTTTCTTT. Protein sequence: CASSLAAGWTEAFF.

This clonotype was seen ten or more times. The chain is built from TRBV2 and TRBJ2-3; TRBD1 agrees at 7 bases. The CDR3 has 13 residues. Germline loops: CDR1 SNHLY, CDR2 FYNNEI. Trimming removed 4 bases from V and 10 bases from J; junction bases left unmatched: 8. The CDR3 DNA sequence: TGTGCCAGCAGTGCAGGCTGGCAGGGGGCGCAGTATTTT. This encodes CASSAGWQGAQYF.

This chain uses TRBV19 with TRBJ1-6; possible D gene TRBD1, 5 bases. Looked up from germline, CDR1 is LNHDA and CDR2 is SQIVND (reference sequence). This CDR3 spans 14 amino acids. V was pared by 3 bases and J by 7 bases, with 10 bases between. In DNA, the CDR3 is TGTGCCAGTAGTATGGGACTCGACAATTCACCCCTCCACTTT. This encodes CASSMGLDNSPLHF.

This clonotype was detected many times. The gene calls are TRBV28 and TRBJ2-3; no definite D call. Trimming took off 3 bases at V and 4 bases at J, with 11 bases between the two ends. This CDR3 is 14 amino acids long. Germline V gene lookup returns CDR1 MDHEN and CDR2 SYDVKM. CDR3 nucleotide sequence: TGTGCCAGCAGTTTGGTGGGAAGAGCAGATACGCAGTATTTT. This translates into CASSLVGRADTQYF.

With respect to this clonotype: A clone one base away is much larger, so this may be a read error. Here the CDR3 DNA reads TGTGCCAGCAGCGTTTCCTACGAGCAGCACTTC. Translating it yields CASSVSYEQHF. The rearrangement uses TRBV28 and TRBJ2-7, with D unclear. There are 11 residues in the CDR3. Germline lookup yields CDR1 MDHEN and CDR2 SYDVKM.

Details on this clonotype: Given a much more abundant clone one base away, this may be a read error. This chain connects TRBV12-3 or TRBV12-4 to TRBJ2-1; 11 positions match TRBD2. The CDR3 covers 15 residues. V lost 7 bases, J lost 5 bases, and 7 bases stayed unmatched. The CDR3 DNA follows: TGTGCCAGCAAACCTAGCGGGGGGCCACACAATGAGCAGTTCTTC. This sequence encodes CASKPSGGPHNEQFF.

The chain has TRBV5-1 and TRBJ1-4; D call uncertain. The CDR3 loop spans 13 amino acids. Germline CDR1 SGHRS, CDR2 YFSETQ. V gave up 5 bases and J gave up 4 bases, with 9 bases separating them. The CDR3 nucleotides are TGCGCCAGCAGTTGGGGAGGTAATGAAAAACTGTTTTTT. As protein: CASSWGGNEKLFF.

This clonotype was counted ten times or more. The chain employs TRBV12-3 or TRBV12-4 and TRBJ2-5, with 8 bases aligning to TRBD2. There are 16 residues in the CDR3. V shed 6 bases and J 3 bases; nucleotides not matched to a gene: 12. CDR3 sequence (DNA): TGTGCCAGCAGCCTGACCCCAGCGGGAGATGAAGAGACCCAGTACTTC. Its protein product is CASSLTPAGDEETQYF.

To note about this clonotype: Without the conserved terminal phenylalanine or tryptophan, this CDR3 likely stems from a read error. The rearrangement links TRBV14 to TRBJ1-5; perhaps TRBD1 as D (5 bases). Germline values: CDR1 SGHDN, CDR2 FVKESK. The CDR3 runs to 17 residues. CDR3 DNA sequence: TGTGCCAGCGGCCAAGCCCCGGGACGGACTAGCAATCAGCCCCAGCATTGT. Amino acids: CASGQAPGRTSNQPQHC.